The 21 T cell receptor beta chains given below trace back to one sample, sequenced in a study of CD8+CD57+ T cells in acquired aplastic anemia. CDR3 and TCR beta VDJ profiling relied on genomic DNA as the template. TCRdb ran MiXCR on the reads and lists one entry per CDR3 protein. The sample has about 98,000 distinct CDR3 sequences; about 66% are singletons. Patients selected for sequencing had displayed CD8+CD57+ cell expansion by flow cytometry. Sequencing input: sorted CD4+, CD8+, or CD8+CD57+ T cells (not recorded which) from PBMCs. The receptor source for this set is a human donor with aplastic anemia.

The chain employs TRBV6-5 and TRBJ1-2; TRBD1 matches 9 bases. From germline, CDR1 is MNHEY and CDR2 SVGAGI. V shed 1 base, J shed 8 bases, and the junction held 11 bases outside the gene matches. This CDR3 comprises 16 residues. The CDR3 protein is CASSYYLQGARDGYTF. CDR3 bases: TGTGCCAGCAGTTACTACTTACAGGGGGCGCGAGACGGCTACACCTTC.

The rearrangement links TRBV11-1 to TRBJ2-5; TRBD1 matches 9 bases. V shed 5 bases and J 9 bases; nucleotides not matched to a gene: 7. The CDR3 is made up of 13 amino acids. CDR1 and CDR2 from the germline V gene are SGHAT and FQDESV (reference sequence). CDR3 in DNA: TGTGCCAGCAGCGACAAGGACAGGGGACCCCAGTACTTC. Protein: CASSDKDRGPQYF.

Many counts were recorded for this clonotype. The chain is built from TRBV9 and TRBJ1-1, with D uncertain. There are 13 residues in the CDR3. The ends were cut back, 3 bases at V and 0 bases at J, with 6 bases in the middle. The V gene's germline CDR1 is SGDLS and CDR2 YYNGEE. CDR3 loop: CASSAKLNTEAFF. CDR3 DNA sequence: TGTGCCAGCAGCGCAAAGTTGAACACTGAAGCTTTCTTT. The variable domain in full, with the rest retrieved from reference TRBV9 and TRBJ1-1, is DSGVTQTPKHLITATGQRVTLRCSPRSGDLSVYWYQQSLDQGLQFLIQYYNGEERAKGNILERFSAQQFPDLHSELNLSSLELGDSALYFCASSAKLNTEAFFGQGTRLTVV.

This sequence joins TRBV5-1 and TRBJ1-1; TRBD1 matches at 7 bases. The CDR3 extends over 13 amino acids. Per germline, CDR1 SGHRS and CDR2 YFSETQ. Trimming took 4 bases from V and 7 from J; bases not matched to a gene: 7. The CDR3 loop is CASSRGQDGEAFF. Written as DNA, the CDR3 is TGCGCCAGCAGCAGAGGACAGGACGGTGAAGCTTTCTTT.

The chain combines TRBV7-8 with TRBJ1-2, with D maybe TRBD1 (6 bases). V lost 0 bases, J lost 4 bases, and 12 bases lay in between. This CDR3 is 15 amino acids long. Looked up from germline, CDR1 is SGHVS and CDR2 is FQNEAQ. Here the CDR3 reads CASSLATQGGYGYTF. The CDR3 DNA sequence: TGTGCCAGCAGCTTAGCGACACAGGGAGGCTATGGCTACACCTTC.

This chain connects TRBV6-2 or TRBV6-3 to TRBJ2-7; D may be TRBD2 (5 bases). The length of the CDR3 is 14 residues. Germline V gene sequence: CDR1 MNHEY, CDR2 SVGEGT. V was cut by 5 bases and J by 4 bases, with 15 bases left in between. CDR3 sequence reads: CASSPRSGFYEQYF. Here the CDR3 DNA reads TGTGCCAGCAGTCCTCGGAGCGGTTTTTACGAGCAGTACTTC.

CDR3 residues: CATSDLSGRAADTQYF. The CDR3, as DNA: TGTGCCACCAGTGATTTGAGCGGGAGGGCCGCAGATACGCAGTATTTT. The chain links TRBV24-1 to TRBJ2-3, with 10 bases matching TRBD2. With 0 bases clipped from V and 4 bases from J, the junction kept 3 bases outside the gene matches. Per the germline V gene, CDR1 is KGHDR and CDR2 is SFDVKD. The CDR3 covers 16 residues.

A remark on this clonotype: A much more abundant neighbour one base away suggests this may be a read error. The genes are TRBV6-1 and TRBJ2-5, with D possibly being TRBD1 (6 bases). CDR3 length equals 14 residues. Germline V gene data show CDR1 as MNHNS and CDR2 as SASEGT. The CDR3 spells CTSSPDSYQETQYF. In DNA, the CDR3 is TGTACCAGCAGCCCGGACAGTTACCAAGAGACCCAGTACTTC.

A single count supports this clonotype. The CDR3 reads CASRIGLAGGYEQYF. Here the CDR3 DNA reads TGTGCCAGCAGGATTGGACTAGCGGGAGGTTACGAGCAGTACTTC. The genes are TRBV2 and TRBJ2-7; 14 bases are shared with TRBD2. Germline V gene data show CDR1 as SNHLY and CDR2 as FYNNEI. The CDR3 runs 15 residues. Unmatched junction bases numbered 5, after V lost 6 bases and J lost 4 bases.

Remarks on this clonotype: The junction and the germline gene differ at one end; a read error may be behind it. The genes are TRBV19 and TRBJ1-6; D perhaps matches TRBD1 (5 bases). Germline loops: CDR1 LNHDA, CDR2 SQIVND (reference sequence). This CDR3 has 15 residues. In DNA, the CDR3 is TGTGCCAGTAGTATATCGGGACTGGGAGGATCACCCCTCCCCTTT. It yields the protein CASSISGLGGSPLPF.

The V call is TRBV15, the J call TRBJ2-5, with 10 bases aligning to TRBD2. J was trimmed by 2 bases and V by 4 bases; bases with no gene match: 13. CDR1 and CDR2 from the germline V gene are LNHNV and YYDKDF (reference sequence). The CDR3 runs to 18 residues. The DNA for the CDR3 is TGTGCCACCAGCACCGCCCGCCGGGGGACTAGCGTTCAAGAGACCCAGTACTTC. It encodes CATSTARRGTSVQETQYF.

The rearrangement uses TRBV19 and TRBJ1-2; D not certain. The CDR3 runs 13 residues. Germline CDR1 reads LNHDA; CDR2 reads SQIVND (reference sequence). The V end was cut by 3 bases, the J end by 5 bases, with 10 bases between. Here the CDR3 DNA reads TGTGCCAGTAGTATCTCGGCGGGGTATGGCTACACCTTC. Protein sequence: CASSISAGYGYTF.

The CDR3 nucleotides read TGCAGCGTAACGGACAGGGGCCAAGAGACCCAGTACTTC. Protein sequence: CSVTDRGQETQYF. V gene TRBV29-1 combines with J gene TRBJ2-5; 9 bases match TRBD1. The germline gives CDR1 SQVTM, CDR2 ANQGSEA. V gave up 6 bases and J gave up 1 base; unmatched junction bases: 3. The CDR3 consists of 13 residues.

The V call is TRBV9, the J call TRBJ1-2, with 8 bases that match TRBD1. Trimming removed 5 bases from V and 3 bases from J; junction bases left unmatched: 3. The CDR3 length is 13 residues. Germline V lookup: CDR1 SGDLS, CDR2 YYNGEE. Here the CDR3 reads CASRTGEDYGYTF. CDR3 coding DNA: TGTGCCAGCAGGACAGGGGAGGACTATGGCTACACCTTC.

At least ten counts were recorded for this clonotype. The CDR3 loop reads CASSLGDPGFHNEQFF. The CDR3, as DNA: TGCGCCAGCAGCCTGGGGGACCCCGGCTTCCACAATGAGCAGTTCTTC. This chain connects TRBV4-1 to TRBJ2-1, with D perhaps given as TRBD1 or TRBD2 (5 bases each). Trimming removed 4 bases from V and 5 bases from J, with 18 bases in between. Germline CDR1 reads MGHRA; CDR2 reads YSYEKL. CDR3 length: 16 amino acids.

CDR3 DNA: TGTGCCAGCAGTTACAGACTAGGCGGTTTTGAGCAGTTCTTC. The encoded protein is CASSYRLGGFEQFF. The chain couples TRBV6-5 to TRBJ2-1, with D maybe TRBD2 (6 bases). The length of the CDR3 is 14 residues. The germline V gene encodes CDR1 MNHEY and CDR2 SVGAGI. Trimming shortened V by 2 bases and J by 9 bases, and 14 bases separated the two germline ends.

The chain is built from TRBV29-1 and TRBJ2-1, with D perhaps TRBD1 (5 bases). The CDR3 length is 14 residues. Per the germline V gene, CDR1 is SQVTM and CDR2 is ANQGSEA. V dropped 2 bases and J dropped 6 bases, with 14 bases sitting between them. This chain's CDR3 is CSVEIGDSSNEQFF. DNA of the CDR3: TGCAGCGTTGAAATAGGAGACAGCTCCAATGAGCAGTTCTTC.

The J gene is TRBJ1-2, the V gene TRBV9; D not certain. CDR1 SGDLS and CDR2 YYNGEE come from the germline V gene. V lost 0 bases, J lost 3 bases, and 6 bases lay in between. The CDR3 runs to 13 residues. The CDR3 sequence: CASSVGKDYGYTF. In DNA form, the CDR3 reads TGTGCCAGCAGCGTAGGGAAGGACTATGGCTACACCTTC.

The CDR3 DNA follows: TGTGCCACCCTTAAGAGCGGGCCTAACAATGAGCAGTTCTTC. Protein: CATLKSGPNNEQFF. The chain couples TRBV2 to TRBJ2-1, with a possible D match to TRBD2 (6 bases). CDR1 SNHLY and CDR2 FYNNEI come from the germline V gene. V was clipped by 10 bases and J by 5 bases, with 18 bases between them. This CDR3 has 14 residues.

This clonotype was found many times. Possible read error: a much larger clone is one base away. This chain connects TRBV11-1 to TRBJ2-2, with TRBD2 identical over 10 bases. The CDR3 loop spans 19 amino acids. The germline V gene encodes CDR1 SGHAT and CDR2 FQDESV (reference sequence). This CDR3 reads CASSDRGRAGGSYTEELFF. The DNA of the CDR3 is TGTGCCAGCAGCGACCGGGGCAGAGCGGGAGGGTCTTACACCGAGGAGCTGTTTTTT.

This chain links TRBV2 with TRBJ1-2; D not resolved. Germline V gene lookup returns CDR1 SNHLY and CDR2 FYNNEI. Trimming pared 7 bases from V and 1 base from J, leaving 4 bases between. The CDR3 runs to 11 residues. The CDR3 DNA reads as TGTGCCAGCAAGGGTAACTATGGCTACACCTTC. Amino acids: CASKGNYGYTF. The full variable domain, rest sourced from reference TRBV2 and TRBJ1-2, is EPEVTQTPSHQVTQMGQEVILRCVPISNHLYFYWYRQILGQKVEFLVSFYNNEISEKSEIFDDQFSVERPDGSNFTLKIRSTKLEDSAMYFCASKGNYGYTFGSGTRLTVV.